Listed below are T cell receptor beta chains from one sample, sequenced in a study of immune evolution from preneoplasia to lung adenocarcinoma. Measured with immunoSEQ multiplex PCR; TCRdb has only the in-frame clones, and not every one. Here the sample spans approximately 3,700 clones, around 80% being singletons. Sequencing was performed on FFPE adjacent normal lung tissue. The receptors were gathered from a person aged 70 to 85 with lung adenocarcinoma. Each CDR3 is given with its conserved first and last residue. The D gene is left open where the match is weak. Clone size is stated in some rows and not others, as once, few, many or a class when expanded.

>TRBJ2-5|TRBD1|TRBV7-3|.
CASSLTLLRQGIEETQYF
TGTGCCAGCAGCTTAACACTTCTCAGACAGGGTATCGAAGAGACCCAGTACTTC
>TRBJ2-1|TRBD2|TRBV11-3|few
CASSRGLAENNEQFF
TGTGCCAGCAGTCGTGGACTAGCGGAAAACAATGAGCAGTTCTTC
>TRBJ2-3|TRBD2|TRBV6-4|.
CASSGSAGGDTQYF
TGTGCCAGCAGTGGATCGGCGGGAGGAGATACGCAGTATTTT
>TRBJ2-3|.|TRBV12-5|once
CASGLDRATDTQYF
TGTGCTAGTGGTTTGGACAGGGCCACAGATACGCAGTATTTT
>TRBJ2-5|TRBD2|TRBV30|.
CAWSPGTRREETQYF
TGTGCCTGGAGTCCCGGGACTAGGAGAGAAGAGACCCAGTACTTC
>TRBJ2-7|.|TRBV27|.
CASSSRTTPYEQYF
TGTGCCAGCAGTTCCCGGACCACCCCCTACGAGCAGTACTTC
>TRBJ1-3|.|TRBV18|.
CASSPQGLVNTIYF
TGTGCCAGCTCACCACAGGGACTAGTAAACACCATATATTTT
>TRBJ1-5|TRBD1|TRBV6-5|.
CASRPGQNNQPQHF
TGTGCCAGCAGGCCGGGACAGAACAATCAGCCCCAGCATTTT
>TRBJ2-7|.|TRBV5-1|.
CASSLDLRTEQYF
TGCGCCAGCAGCTTGGACCTTCGAACGGAGCAGTACTTC
>TRBJ1-1|.|TRBV14|.
CASSQERSGAGTEAFF
TGTGCCAGCAGCCAAGAACGGTCGGGGGCGGGCACTGAAGCTTTCTTT
>TRBJ2-5|TRBD2|TRBV9|.
CASSPYLAGGEETQYF
TGTGCCAGCAGCCCATACCTAGCGGGAGGCGAAGAGACCCAGTACTTC
>TRBJ1-1|TRBD1|TRBV5-1|.
CASSPSTGETEAFF
TGCGCCAGCAGCCCAAGCACAGGGGAGACTGAAGCTTTCTTT
>TRBJ2-3|TRBD2|TRBV27|.
CASSPPKRLAATDTQYF
TGTGCCAGCAGTCCTCCGAAGCGACTAGCGGCCACAGATACGCAGTATTTT
>TRBJ1-2|.|TRBV6-5|.
CASSLRMDTQVHGYTF
TGTGCCAGCAGTTTACGAATGGACACCCAAGTCCATGGCTACACCTTC
>TRBJ1-1|TRBD1|TRBV25-1|.
CASRLQGSNTEAFF
TGTGCCAGCAGGTTACAGGGGTCCAACACTGAAGCTTTCTTT
>TRBJ1-2|.|TRBV30|.
CAWSPGPGYGYTF
TGTGCCTGGAGTCCCGGACCTGGCTATGGCTACACCTTC
>TRBJ2-1|.|TRBV9|few
CASSVGGVAGQFF
TGTGCCAGCAGCGTCGGTGGGGTCGCAGGGCAGTTCTTC
>TRBJ1-2|.|TRBV29-1|.
CSVDSGGGPDGYTF
TGCAGCGTTGATAGCGGTGGGGGCCCGGATGGCTACACCTTC
>TRBJ2-7|TRBD2|TRBV18|.
CASSPRIPQLATGGYEQYF
TGTGCCAGCTCACCTCGGATTCCCCAACTAGCCACCGGGGGGTACGAGCAGTACTTC
>TRBJ2-1|.|TRBV7-8|large
CASSPTRGSEQFF
TGTGCCAGCAGCCCCACCAGGGGTTCGGAGCAGTTCTTC
>TRBJ2-3|TRBD2|TRBV4-2|.
CASSQDYGSGGLTDTQYF
TGTGCCAGCAGCCAAGACTACGGTAGCGGGGGGTTAACAGATACGCAGTATTTT
>TRBJ2-7|.|TRBV28|.
CASSSGQAYLEQYF
TGTGCCAGCAGTTCCGGCCAGGCCTATCTCGAGCAGTACTTC
>TRBJ2-7|.|TRBV12-5|few
CASGPSDFSMTYEQYF
TGTGCTAGTGGTCCGTCAGACTTCTCCATGACCTACGAGCAGTACTTC
>TRBJ1-2|.|TRBV20-1|.
CSATTSPGYTF
TGCAGTGCTACTACGAGCCCAGGCTACACCTTC